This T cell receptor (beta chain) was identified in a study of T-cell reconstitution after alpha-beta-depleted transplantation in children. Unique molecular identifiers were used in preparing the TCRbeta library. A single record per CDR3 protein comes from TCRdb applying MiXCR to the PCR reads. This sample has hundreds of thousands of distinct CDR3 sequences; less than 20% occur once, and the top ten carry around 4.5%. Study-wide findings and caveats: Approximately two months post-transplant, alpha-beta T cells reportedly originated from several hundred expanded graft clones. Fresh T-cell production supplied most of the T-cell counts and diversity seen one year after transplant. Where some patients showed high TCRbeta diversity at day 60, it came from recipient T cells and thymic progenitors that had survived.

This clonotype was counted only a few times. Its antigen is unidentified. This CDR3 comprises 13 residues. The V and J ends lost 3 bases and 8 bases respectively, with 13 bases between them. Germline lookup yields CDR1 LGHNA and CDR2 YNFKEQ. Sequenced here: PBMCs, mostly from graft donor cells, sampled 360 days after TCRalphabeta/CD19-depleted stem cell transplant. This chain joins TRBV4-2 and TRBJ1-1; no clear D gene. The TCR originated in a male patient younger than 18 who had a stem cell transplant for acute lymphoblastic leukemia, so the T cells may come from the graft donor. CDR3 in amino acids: CASSHLDTIEAFF. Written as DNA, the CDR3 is TGTGCCAGCAGCCACCTCGACACAATCGAAGCTTTCTTT.